Presented here are 16 T cell receptor beta chains from one specimen sequenced in a study of blood T cell repertoires in COVID-19. Profiled with immunoSEQ multiplex PCR; TCRdb holds only in-frame clones, not every one. The sample includes about 79,000 clones, around nine tenths of them seen just once. The source material was peripheral blood. All receptors come from a man aged 70-80 years with active or convalescent COVID-19.

V is TRBV4-3 and J is TRBJ1-5; TRBD1 might be the D (6 bases). Germline CDR1 and CDR2: LGHNA and YSLEER. The CDR3 covers 15 residues. Trimming stripped 0 bases from V and 4 bases from J, with 10 bases between. The CDR3 DNA reads TGCGCCAGCAGCCAAGACTCAGGGGTGAATCAGCCCCAGCATTTT. Its translation: CASSQDSGVNQPQHF.

This clone has a handful of counts. V gene TRBV3-1 (or the pseudogene TRBV3-2) combines with J gene TRBJ2-7; 9 positions match TRBD2. Germline lookup yields CDR1 LGHDT and CDR2 YNNKEL (reference sequence). The CDR3 loop spans 16 amino acids. Unmatched junction bases numbered 9, after V lost 4 bases and J lost 2 bases. As DNA, the CDR3 is TGTGCCAGCAGCCGCCTAGCGGGACAGAGTACCTACGAGCAGTACTTC. It is translated as CASSRLAGQSTYEQYF.

The chain combines TRBV6-5 with TRBJ1-1; 7 bases agree with TRBD1. The CDR3 sequence is 14 residues long. V was clipped by 6 bases and J by 0 bases; unmatched bases: 4. CDR1 and CDR2 from the germline V gene are MNHEY and SVGAGI. CDR3 in amino acids: CASRTGTVNTEAFF. CDR3 bases: TGTGCCAGCAGAACCGGGACAGTGAACACTGAAGCTTTCTTT.

The chain combines TRBV11-2 with TRBJ1-2; D not certain. Germline loops: CDR1 SGHAT, CDR2 FQNNGV. Trimming pared 0 bases from V and 14 bases from J, leaving 19 bases between. The CDR3 loop spans 14 amino acids. CDR3 in DNA: TGTGCCAGCAGCTTAGATCCGGACTATATGGCTTTGACCTTC. It is translated as CASSLDPDYMALTF.

This sequence joins TRBV9 and TRBJ1-2; D might be TRBD1 (5 bases). The CDR3 is 13 residues long. V was pared by 0 bases and J by 6 bases, with 9 bases between. CDR1 is SGDLS and CDR2 is YYNGEE in the germline V gene. As DNA, the CDR3 is TGTGCCAGCAGCGTAGCACAGGCGGATGGCTACACCTTC. The encoded protein is CASSVAQADGYTF.

The chain is built from TRBV24-1 and TRBJ2-1; D gene ambiguous. Per the germline V gene, CDR1 is KGHDR and CDR2 is SFDVKD. CDR3 size: 16 residues. Trimming cost V 0 bases and J 2 bases, with 10 bases left between them. The CDR3 DNA is TGTGCCACCAGTGATTTGGACACGAACGCCTACAATGAGCAGTTCTTC. As protein: CATSDLDTNAYNEQFF.

The chain has TRBV4-1 and TRBJ1-2; D not certain. V was cut by 0 bases and J by 2 bases, with 10 bases left in between. This CDR3 has 15 amino acids. In germline, CDR1 is MGHRA, CDR2 YSYEKL. The CDR3 sequence is CASSQDRHPNYGYTF. DNA of the CDR3: TGCGCCAGCAGCCAAGACAGACACCCCAACTATGGCTACACCTTC.

The genes are TRBV4-3 and TRBJ2-7; 7 bases map to TRBD2. Unmatched junction bases numbered 6, after V lost 4 bases and J lost 0 bases. Germline V gene lookup returns CDR1 LGHNA and CDR2 YSLEER. This CDR3 spans 15 amino acids. For the CDR3, the DNA is TGCGCCAGCAGCCTAGAGCGGGACCCCTCCTACGAGCAGTACTTC. Amino acids: CASSLERDPSYEQYF.

The V gene is TRBV5-1, the J gene TRBJ2-6; D is uncertain. The V end lost 2 bases, the J end lost 2 bases, and 8 bases lay between the germline ends. This CDR3 contains 15 residues. Germline CDR1 SGHRS, CDR2 YFSETQ. CDR3 coding DNA: TGCGCCAGCAGCTTCAGCGTAGCTGGGGCCAACGTCCTGACTTTC. Translation gives CASSFSVAGANVLTF.

The CDR3 is CAIRVDGHTYEQYF. The CDR3 DNA follows: TGTGCCATCAGGGTTGACGGACACACCTACGAGCAGTACTTC. The rearrangement links TRBV10-3 to TRBJ2-7; a weak D match, TRBD1 (5 bases). The CDR3 sequence is 14 residues long. The germline V gene encodes CDR1 ENHRY and CDR2 SYGVKD. V lost 6 bases and J lost 2, with 14 bases in between.

The rearrangement uses TRBV3-1 (or the pseudogene TRBV3-2) and TRBJ2-1; tentatively, D is TRBD1 (5 bases). Trimming took 3 bases from V and 7 from J, leaving 16 bases between them. The CDR3 spans 15 residues. CDR1 is LGHDT and CDR2 is YNNKEL in the germline V gene (reference sequence). In DNA, the CDR3 is TGTGCCAGCAGCCAGGCCTCTAGGGGTTTTAATGAGCAGTTCTTC. Protein sequence: CASSQASRGFNEQFF.

The chain employs TRBV7-9 and TRBJ2-7, with a tentative D call TRBD1 (6 bases). Germline V gene lookup returns CDR1 SEHNR and CDR2 FQNEAQ (reference sequence). CDR3 length equals 16 residues. V lost 2 bases to trimming and J lost 0 bases, with 14 bases between them. The CDR3 DNA reads TGTGCCAGCAGCTTACCATCGGCGGACAGCTCCTACGAGCAGTACTTC. Amino acids: CASSLPSADSSYEQYF.

The gene calls are TRBV28 and TRBJ1-4, with a weak D call TRBD1 (5 bases). Germline lookup yields CDR1 MDHEN and CDR2 SYDVKM. The CDR3 runs 14 residues. Trimming took 5 bases from V and 8 from J, leaving 15 bases between them. The CDR3 DNA sequence: TGTGCCAGCAGTGATAAGTCGGGGGAGGAAAAACTGTTTTTT. Translated: CASSDKSGEEKLFF. The full variable domain, completed using reference TRBV28 and TRBJ1-4, is DVKVTQSSRYLVKRTGEKVFLECVQDMDHENMFWYRQDPGLGLRLIYFSYDVKMKEKGDIPEGYSVSREKKERFSLILESASTNQTSMYLCASSDKSGEEKLFFGSGTQLSVL.

This clone occurred once. V usage is TRBV30 and J usage is TRBJ1-2; TRBD1 might be the D (5 bases). Germline V CDR1 and CDR2: GTSNPN, SVGIG (reference sequence). Trimming removed 3 bases from V and 1 base from J, with 12 bases in between. The CDR3 contains 14 residues. The CDR3 sequence is CAWRGPRNNYGYTF. As DNA, the CDR3 is TGTGCCTGGAGGGGGCCCAGGAATAACTATGGCTACACCTTC.

The chain has TRBV5-1 and TRBJ1-6; weak D call: TRBD1 (5 bases). V dropped 7 bases and J dropped 4 bases, with 15 bases sitting between them. Germline V gene sequence: CDR1 SGHRS, CDR2 YFSETQ. The CDR3 spans 15 residues. The CDR3 region is CASARGERYNSPLHF. The CDR3 coding sequence is TGCGCCAGCGCCCGGGGGGAGCGGTATAATTCACCCCTCCACTTT.

The chain joins TRBV11-1 to TRBJ2-1; weak D call: TRBD1 (5 bases). This CDR3 has 14 residues. Trimming left V 6 bases short and J 7 bases short, with 16 bases between. Germline CDR1 and CDR2: SGHAT and FQDESV (reference sequence). CDR3 sequence: CASRVVSGNNEQFF. CDR3 in DNA: TGTGCCAGCAGAGTCGTATCAGGGAATAATGAGCAGTTCTTC.